This T cell receptor beta chain derives from a study of blood T cell repertoires in COVID-19. Seattle-derived patients entered the study during active infection and were followed longitudinally. J lost 6 bases, V lost 3 bases, and 12 bases had no gene match. The CDR3 has 16 residues. The germline V gene has CDR1 SGHKS and CDR2 YYEKEE (reference sequence). In the authors' workflow: Cell counts per sample came from amplifying reference gene primers. Profiling relied on immunoSEQ multiplex PCR, and the TCRdb table lists in-frame clones only, not all of them. That table furnishes V, J and clone size, whereas the DNA furnished D and trimming. The data contain about 230,000 clones, just over 85% of them singletons.

Material: peripheral blood. This sequence joins TRBV5-5 and TRBJ2-1, with 7 bases fitting TRBD1. This TCR was recovered from a man in his fifties with COVID-19, enrolled during active disease. The chain's CDR3 is CASSSRRGLATNEQFF. In nucleotides, the CDR3 is TGTGCCAGCAGCTCCCGCAGGGGGTTAGCGACCAATGAGCAGTTCTTC.